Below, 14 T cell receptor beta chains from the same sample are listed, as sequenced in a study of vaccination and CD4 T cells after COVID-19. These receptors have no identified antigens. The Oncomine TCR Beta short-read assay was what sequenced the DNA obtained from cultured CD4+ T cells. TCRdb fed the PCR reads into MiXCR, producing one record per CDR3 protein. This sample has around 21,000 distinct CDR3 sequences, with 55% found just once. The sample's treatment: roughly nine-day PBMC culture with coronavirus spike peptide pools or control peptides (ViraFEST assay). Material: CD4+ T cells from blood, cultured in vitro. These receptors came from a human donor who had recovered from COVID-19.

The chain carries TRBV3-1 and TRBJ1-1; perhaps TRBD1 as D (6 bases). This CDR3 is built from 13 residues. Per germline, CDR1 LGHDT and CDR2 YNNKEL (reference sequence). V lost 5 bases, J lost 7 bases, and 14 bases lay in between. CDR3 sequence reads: CASSFTGRNEAFF. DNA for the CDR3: TGTGCCAGCAGCTTCACAGGGAGGAATGAAGCTTTCTTT.

CDR3 protein: CASSSGGGRTDTQYF. CDR3 DNA: TGTGCCAGCAGCTCCGGTGGGGGGCGGACAGATACGCAGTATTTT. The chain uses TRBV7-2 and TRBJ2-3, with D possibly called TRBD1 or TRBD2 (6 bases each). Germline CDR1 reads SGHTA; CDR2 reads FQGNSA. This CDR3 is built from 15 residues. V gave up 4 bases and J gave up 3 bases, with 14 bases separating them. Complete variable domain (other parts from reference TRBV7-2 and TRBJ2-3): GAGVSQSPSNKVTEKGKDVELRCDPISGHTALYWYRQSLGQGLEFLIYFQGNSAPDKSGLPSDRFSAERTGGSVSTLTIQRTQQEDSAVYLCASSSGGGRTDTQYFGPGTRLTVL.

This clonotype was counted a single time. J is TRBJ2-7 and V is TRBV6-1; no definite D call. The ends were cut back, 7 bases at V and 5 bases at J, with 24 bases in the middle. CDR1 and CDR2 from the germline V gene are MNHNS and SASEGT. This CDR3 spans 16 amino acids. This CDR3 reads CASIPTLLPAGDEQYF. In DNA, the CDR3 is TGTGCCAGCATCCCTACGCTATTGCCGGCTGGGGACGAGCAGTACTTC.

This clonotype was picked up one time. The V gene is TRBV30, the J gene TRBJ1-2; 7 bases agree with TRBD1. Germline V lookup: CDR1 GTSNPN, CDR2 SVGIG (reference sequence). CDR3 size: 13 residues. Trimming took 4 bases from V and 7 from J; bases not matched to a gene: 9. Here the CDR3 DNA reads TGTGCCTGGAAACAGGGGACACACCTTGGCTACACCTTC. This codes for CAWKQGTHLGYTF.

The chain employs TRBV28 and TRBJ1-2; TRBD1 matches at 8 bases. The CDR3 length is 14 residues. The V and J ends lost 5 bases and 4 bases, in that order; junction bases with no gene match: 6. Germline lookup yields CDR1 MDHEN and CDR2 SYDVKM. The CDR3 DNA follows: TGTGCCAGCAGTATAATTGACAGGGGCTATGGCTACACCTTC. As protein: CASSIIDRGYGYTF.

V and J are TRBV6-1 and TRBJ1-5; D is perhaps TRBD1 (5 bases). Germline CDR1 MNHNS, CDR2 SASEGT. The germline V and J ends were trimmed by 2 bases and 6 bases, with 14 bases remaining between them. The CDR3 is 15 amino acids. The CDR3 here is CASSEKGTPAQPQHF. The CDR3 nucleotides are TGTGCCAGCAGTGAAAAGGGGACCCCGGCTCAGCCCCAGCATTTT.

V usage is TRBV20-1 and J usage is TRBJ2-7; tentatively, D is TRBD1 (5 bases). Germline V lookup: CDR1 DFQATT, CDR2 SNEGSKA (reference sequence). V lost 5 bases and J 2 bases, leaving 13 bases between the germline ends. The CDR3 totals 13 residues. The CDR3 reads CSASGQPTYEQYF. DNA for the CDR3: TGCAGTGCTTCAGGGCAACCGACCTACGAGCAGTACTTC.

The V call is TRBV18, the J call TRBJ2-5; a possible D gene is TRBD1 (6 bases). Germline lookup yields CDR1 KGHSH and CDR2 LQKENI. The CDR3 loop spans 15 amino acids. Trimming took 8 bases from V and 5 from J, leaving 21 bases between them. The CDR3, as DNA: TGTGCCAGCACGGGATCGACAGGACATCAGGAGACCCAGTACTTC. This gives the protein CASTGSTGHQETQYF.

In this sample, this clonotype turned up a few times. CDR3 in DNA: TGTGCCATCAGCGAGGGACAGGGGATCGATCAGCCCCAGCATTTT. This gives the protein CAISEGQGIDQPQHF. The rearrangement uses TRBV10-3 and TRBJ1-5; 10 bases map to TRBD1. CDR1 is ENHRY, CDR2 SYGVKD, per germline. This CDR3 region has 15 residues. V was clipped by 6 bases and J by 5 bases; unmatched bases: 7.

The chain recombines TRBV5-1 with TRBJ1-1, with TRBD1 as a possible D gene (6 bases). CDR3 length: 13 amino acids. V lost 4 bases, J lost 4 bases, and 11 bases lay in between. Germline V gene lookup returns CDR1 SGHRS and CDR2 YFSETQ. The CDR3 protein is CASSPEGGTEAFF. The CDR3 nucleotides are TGCGCCAGCAGCCCTGAGGGGGGCACTGAAGCTTTCTTT.

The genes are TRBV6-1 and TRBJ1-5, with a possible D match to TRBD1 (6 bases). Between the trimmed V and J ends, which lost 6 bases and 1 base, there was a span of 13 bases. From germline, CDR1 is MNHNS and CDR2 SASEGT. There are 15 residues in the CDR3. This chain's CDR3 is CASSRYRDSNQPQHF. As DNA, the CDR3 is TGTGCCAGCAGCCGCTACAGGGACAGCAATCAGCCCCAGCATTTT.

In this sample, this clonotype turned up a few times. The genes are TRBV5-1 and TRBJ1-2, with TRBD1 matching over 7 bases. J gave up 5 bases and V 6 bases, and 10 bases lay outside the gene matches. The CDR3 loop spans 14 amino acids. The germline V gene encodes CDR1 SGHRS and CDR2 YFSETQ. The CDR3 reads CASTSPGGSYGYTF. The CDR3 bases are TGCGCCAGCACCTCGCCAGGGGGGTCTTATGGCTACACCTTC.

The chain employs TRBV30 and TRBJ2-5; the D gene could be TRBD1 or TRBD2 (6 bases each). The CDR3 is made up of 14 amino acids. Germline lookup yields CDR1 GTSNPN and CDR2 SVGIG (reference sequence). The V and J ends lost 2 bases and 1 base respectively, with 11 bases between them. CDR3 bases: TGTGCCTGGAGTCTGGGGGGCTCCCAAGAGACCCAGTACTTC. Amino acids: CAWSLGGSQETQYF.

The CDR3 sequence: CASSSLAGAGEQYF. The CDR3 DNA follows: TGTGCCAGCAGTTCCTTAGCGGGAGCTGGCGAGCAGTACTTC. This sequence joins TRBV28 and TRBJ2-7, with TRBD2 identical over 9 bases. With V trimmed by 4 bases and J by 6 bases, 7 bases remained unmatched. The CDR3 consists of 14 residues. Germline lookup yields CDR1 MDHEN and CDR2 SYDVKM.